A selection of T cell receptor beta chains follows, all from one sample in a study of tumor-infiltrating lymphocytes in oesophageal squamous cell carcinoma. TCRdb passed the PCR reads through MiXCR, listing each CDR3 protein once. The profile covers over 15,000 distinct CDR3 sequences, with 40% to 45% appearing a single time and 30% to 40% taken by the ten largest. Sequencing input: normal esophageal tissue next to the tumor. The receptor set was obtained from a female donor with esophageal squamous cell carcinoma. CDR3s include the opening cysteine and the closing phenylalanine or tryptophan. D genes are given only for firm matches. Part of the rows lack a size; the others show once, few, many or a class for expanded clones.

V gene	J gene	clone size	D gene	CDR3 DNA	CDR3 protein
TRBV24-1	TRBJ2-1	.	TRBD1	TGTGCCACCAGCTCGGTTACGACAGGGGATGGGGACAATGAGCAGTTCTTC	CATSSVTTGDGDNEQFF
TRBV14	TRBJ1-2	.	.	TGTGCCAGCAGCCCGCCCCGGGGGGGCTACACCTTC	CASSPPRGGYTF
TRBV20-1	TRBJ1-3	few	.	TGCAGTGCTAGGAGGACGGGGAGCTCTGGAAACACCATATATTTT	CSARRTGSSGNTIYF
TRBV7-3	TRBJ2-1	few	TRBD2	TGTGCCAGCAGCCTGAGAGGCGGGAGGGACAATGAGCAGTTCTTC	CASSLRGGRDNEQFF
TRBV12-3/TRBV12-4	TRBJ2-1	.	.	TGTGCCAGCAGTTTTACGGGAAGGGCTCGCTACAATGAGCAGTTCTTC	CASSFTGRARYNEQFF
TRBV7-2	TRBJ1-5	.	.	TGTGCCAGCAGCTTAGTTGGGGGTAGTAATCAGCCCCAGCATTTT	CASSLVGGSNQPQHF
TRBV7-3	TRBJ2-1	few	TRBD2	TGTGCCAGCAGCTTACGACTAGCGGGACGTTCCTACAATGAGCAGTTCTTC	CASSLRLAGRSYNEQFF
TRBV19	TRBJ1-1	.	.	TGTGCCAGTAGTATACAGGTGAACACTGAAGCTTTCTTT	CASSIQVNTEAFF
TRBV7-7	TRBJ2-5	many	TRBD2	TGTGCTAGCAGCTACGGGACTAGCGGCTACAATGAGCAGTACTTC	CASSYGTSGYNEQYF
TRBV27	TRBJ1-1	.	.	TGTGCCAGCAGTTTACGTAGGCTCACTGAAGCTTTCTTT	CASSLRRLTEAFF
TRBV12-3/TRBV12-4	TRBJ1-1	.	.	TGTGCCAGCAGACCTGAGACGGTGAACACTGAAGCTTTCTTT	CASRPETVNTEAFF
TRBV7-6	TRBJ2-5	.	.	TGTGCCAGCAGCTTAACAGAAGCGAAGACCCAGTACTTC	CASSLTEAKTQYF
TRBV11-2	TRBJ2-1	.	.	TGTGCCAGCAGCCCTAGGGTATATGATGAGCAGTTCTTC	CASSPRVYDEQFF
TRBV28	TRBJ2-5	many	TRBD2	TGTGCCAGCAGCCTAGGGACTAGCGGACAAGAGACCCAGTACTTC	CASSLGTSGQETQYF
TRBV7-6	TRBJ2-7	.	.	TGTGCCAGCAGCTTAGTCGATGCAGGGACGGACGAGCAGTACTTC	CASSLVDAGTDEQYF
TRBV7-6	TRBJ2-5	.	TRBD1	TGTGCCAGCAGACCTGCTACAGGGGCGGATGGGTCCCAGTACTTC	CASRPATGADGSQYF
TRBV12-3/TRBV12-4	TRBJ2-1	.	TRBD1	TGTGCCAGCAGAGGACAGGGGAATTCCTACAATGAGCAGTTCTTC	CASRGQGNSYNEQFF
TRBV7-2	TRBJ2-7	.	.	TGTGCCAGCAGCTTAGCAGGACGGACCTCCTACGAGCAGTACTTC	CASSLAGRTSYEQYF
TRBV6-6	TRBJ2-3	.	.	TGTGCCAGCGGAAACTCCAGGGGACACTTCACAGATACGCAGTATTTT	CASGNSRGHFTDTQYF
TRBV5-1	TRBJ2-3	many	TRBD1	TGCGCCAGCAGCGCTACAGGGGGCGTGGTGGCAGATACGCAGTATTTT	CASSATGGVVADTQYF
TRBV6-1	TRBJ2-1	.	TRBD2	TGTGCCAGCAGTGAAATTAGCGGGGGGGCAAAGGAGCAGTTCTTC	CASSEISGGAKEQFF
TRBV12-3/TRBV12-4	TRBJ2-3	once	.	TGTGCCAGCAGTTTTTCACTAGCTCTGGAGACCCAGTATTTT	CASSFSLALETQYF